A selection of T cell receptor beta chains follows, all from one sample in a study of OX40 agonist ivuxolimab in advanced cancers. Using immunoSEQ multiplex PCR, the repertoire was profiled, and TCRdb retains in-frame clones only, with some absent. Of approximately 38,000 clones listed, around 87% were seen once; the top ten hold approximately 32%. Here the sequenced sample was CD4+ or CD8+ T cells sorted from blood, taken in a trial of the OX40 agonist ivuxolimab. These receptors all stem from an adult with an advanced solid tumor such as melanoma, head and neck, liver or kidney cancer. Both conserved end residues are part of each CDR3. Clone size is stated in some rows and not others, as once, few, many or a class when expanded.

len	abundance	v_gene	CDR3aa
13	-	TRBV6-1	CASSGFGNQPQHF
14	-	TRBV13	CASSRGLGNTEAFF
13	-	TRBV11-3	CASSLVSNNEQFF
14	-	TRBV5-1	CASSPGGPYNEQFF
11	once	TRBV19	CASSGDAEAFF
13	-	TRBV5-4	CASSFWVGETQYF
15	once	TRBV5-6	CASTLVERRYTEAFF
14	few	TRBV6-5	CASNNGGAPYGYTF
13	-	TRBV5-1	CASSPERHTEAFF
14	-	TRBV7-9	CASSPSLPTDTQYF
14	-	TRBV2	CASSGGTGNIEQYF
14	-	TRBV5-5	CASSLAGGTGELFF
13	-	TRBV11-3	CASSLDRDETQYF
18	-	TRBV19	CASSRGHGGSSYNSPLHF
16	-	TRBV19	CASSPLGQDSGNTIYF
11	-	TRBV20-1	CSARQHTEAFF
15	-	TRBV7-9	CASSSYSGRSYEQYF
14	few	TRBV5-5	CASSLQGNTGELFF
18	once	TRBV2	CASRGNRDRGQLNSPLHF
14	-	TRBV29-1	CSVGGGLSGNTIYF
15	-	TRBV5-6	CASNAVGGAYNEQFF
13	-	TRBV5-4	CASSPGTNYGYTF
16	-	TRBV5-1	CASSLDVAGAYNEQFF
13	-	TRBV30	CAWDRGGGYGYTF
16	-	TRBV5-1	CASSLGYGLTYNEQFF
15	-	TRBV2	CASSRSPGGLGEQYF
16	-	TRBV6-6	CASSYTRVGGNYGYTF
18	-	TRBV2	CASSDEGSGVGSYNEQFF
13	-	TRBV7-2	CASSPRPIGTQYF
12	once	TRBV28	CASSFGQNIQYF
14	-	TRBV7-3	CASSPGGASYEQYF
13	few	TRBV7-9	CASSLAGLIEAFF
20	-	TRBV4-1	CASSQDPRGLYSTGANVLTF
12	-	TRBV2	CASSETPTQQYF
15	-	TRBV5-4	CASSLGGGGGYEQYF